Below, one T cell receptor beta chain is given with its context. The clone's antigen remains unknown. No base-level quality is on record; no much larger clone is a single base apart. This sample was sequenced with an Illumina NovaSeq 6000. Using 5'RACE with constant-segment primers, TCRalpha and TCRbeta cDNA libraries were constructed, with sample barcodes and unique molecular identifiers added in the process. RNA was extracted from every sample with Trizol reagent. Library amplification was performed in two PCR steps, and a second sample barcode and Illumina TruSeq adapters were introduced in the second step. Libraries were sequenced on an Illumina NovaSeq with 2 x 150 bp paired-end reads. The study's processing was this. With migec v1.2.7, reads were demultiplexed and then collapsed into UMI-guided consensus sequences. Using mixcr v2.1.11, UMI consensuses were aligned to TRA and TRB V and J templates and then assembled into clonotypes. Clonotypes were classified as expanded or contracted when called significant by both edgeR and NoisET, with noise models trained on biological replicates. edgeR calls used a false discovery rate-adjusted p below 0.01 and a log2 fold-change threshold of 1. PCA with hierarchical clustering of max-normalized trajectories of the 1000 most abundant clonotypes was used as exploratory dynamics analysis. Separately sequenced CD4+ and CD8+ repertoires were used to assign a CD4 or CD8 phenotype to each responding clone. TCRdb reprocessing: public reads trimmed at Q25 with fastp, clones called with MiXCR, in-frame beta chains kept. Entries that share a CDR3 protein sequence are merged under the most common genes and DNA. The V and J calls shown here were made by TCRdb, not taken from the authors' results. The sample profile shows roughly 100,000 distinct CDR3 sequences; about 14% of them were found once. About two fifths of the sample comes from the top ten.

This record comes from a study of T-cell memory formation after mild COVID-19 (dated by TCRdb to about 2021). At the level of the whole study: TCR sequence clusters from the two donors were found to be largely donor specific. In a couple of donors, T-cell clones that expanded and contracted after mild COVID-19 were followed by sequencing TCRalpha and TCRbeta repertoires longitudinally. The cohort was made up of two young adult volunteers, one female and one male, who were previously healthy.

Reading from cysteine to phenylalanine, the CDR3 counts 14 amino acids. Only CDR3 DNA is held: 42 bases, read in frame from base 1. CDR1 is given as SEHNR and CDR2 as FQNEAQ, both from the germline V gene (reference sequence). V loses 5 bases, J loses 4 bases, and the germline ends lie 15 bases apart. Ficoll-Paque density gradient centrifugation was used to isolate PBMCs. Overall results and qualifications from the work: Whether the second-wave clones peaking on day 37 were SARS-CoV-2 specific was not confirmed. Some responding clones were detected in pre-infection memory, which suggested that pre-existing cross-reactive memory T cells had joined the SARS-CoV-2 response. Only a couple of mild cases were covered in the study, and larger cohorts including severe cases with pre-infection samples were considered necessary. Balanced CD4/CD8 phenotypes were observed for clones contracting from day 15 to 85, whereas a bias towards CD4+ was observed for a second wave of clones expanding from day 15 to 37. Contracting CD4+ clones were located mainly in the CM and EM memory subsets, whereas CD8+ clones were found to be enriched in EMRA.

The sequenced sample was PBMCs or a T cell subset sorted from them (not recorded which). The sequence derives from a man younger than 35 who had mild COVID-19 (a few samples of this study predate the infection). The sample titles of this study are shuffled in the database, so cell type and time point are left out; the donor was told from shared clones. The V gene is TRBV7-9 and the J gene is TRBJ2-7, and the D gene may be TRBD1, 6 bases matching. The bases read TGTGCCAGCAGCCACCAGGGGTACGCATACGAGCAGTACTTC. The encoded protein is CASSHQGYAYEQYF. The CDR3 plus the reference TRBV7-9 and TRBJ2-7 genes for the other parts give the full variable domain: DTGVSQNPRHKITKRGQNVTFRCDPISEHNRLYWYRQTLGQGPEFLTYFQNEAQLEKSRLLSDRFSAERPKGSFSTLEIQRTEQGDSAMYLCASSHQGYAYEQYFGPGTRLTVT.